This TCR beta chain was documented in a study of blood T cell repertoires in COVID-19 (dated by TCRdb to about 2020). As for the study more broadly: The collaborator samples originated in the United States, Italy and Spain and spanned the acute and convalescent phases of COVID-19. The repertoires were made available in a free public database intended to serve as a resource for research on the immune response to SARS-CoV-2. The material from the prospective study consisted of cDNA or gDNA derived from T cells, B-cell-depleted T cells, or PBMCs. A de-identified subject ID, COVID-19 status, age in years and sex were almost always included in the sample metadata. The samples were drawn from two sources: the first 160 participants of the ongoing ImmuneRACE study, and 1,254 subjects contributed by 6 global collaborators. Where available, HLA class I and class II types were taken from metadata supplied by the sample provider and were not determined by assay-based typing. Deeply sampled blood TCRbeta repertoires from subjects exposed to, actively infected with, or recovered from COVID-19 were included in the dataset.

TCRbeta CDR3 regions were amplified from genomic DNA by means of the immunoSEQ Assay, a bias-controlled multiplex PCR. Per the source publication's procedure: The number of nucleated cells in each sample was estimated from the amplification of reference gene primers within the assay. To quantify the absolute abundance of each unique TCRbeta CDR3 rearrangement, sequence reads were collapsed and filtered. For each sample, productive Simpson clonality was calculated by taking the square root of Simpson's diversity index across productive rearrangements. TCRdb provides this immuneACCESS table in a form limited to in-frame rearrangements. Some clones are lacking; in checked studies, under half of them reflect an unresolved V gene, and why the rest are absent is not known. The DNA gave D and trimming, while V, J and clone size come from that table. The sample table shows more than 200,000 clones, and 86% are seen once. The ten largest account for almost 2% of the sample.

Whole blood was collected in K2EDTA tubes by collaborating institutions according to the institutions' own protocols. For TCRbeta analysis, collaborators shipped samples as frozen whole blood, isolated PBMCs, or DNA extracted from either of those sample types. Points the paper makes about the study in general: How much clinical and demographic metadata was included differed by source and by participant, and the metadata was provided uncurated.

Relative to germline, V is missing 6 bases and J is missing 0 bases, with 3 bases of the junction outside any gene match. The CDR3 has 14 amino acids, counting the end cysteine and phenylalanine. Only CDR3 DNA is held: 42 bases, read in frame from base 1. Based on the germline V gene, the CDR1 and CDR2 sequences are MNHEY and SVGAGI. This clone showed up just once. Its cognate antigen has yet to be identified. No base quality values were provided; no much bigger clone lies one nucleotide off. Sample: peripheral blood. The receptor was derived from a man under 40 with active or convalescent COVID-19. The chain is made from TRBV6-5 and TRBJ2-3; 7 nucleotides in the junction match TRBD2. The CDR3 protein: CASRRDYSTDTQYF. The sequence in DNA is TGTGCCAGCAGACGGGACTACAGCACAGATACGCAGTATTTT.